The clone carrying this T cell receptor (beta chain) has more than one count but fewer than ten. The antigen remains unidentified. These data are taken from a study of T cells in tumors after PD-1 blockade. Study outcomes and limitations: Some novel exhausted tumor clones appeared in pre-treatment blood, suggesting peripheral recruitment.

V lost 1 base and J lost 6, with 10 bases in between. CDR3 size: 15 residues. Germline lookup yields CDR1 SGHTA and CDR2 FQGNSA. The table came from immunoSEQ multiplex PCR; TCRdb's copy has only in-frame clones and leaves some out. The sample contains 60,000 to 70,000 clones, about 74% of which appear only once. This clonotype was obtained from a human donor with basal cell carcinoma. The chain recombines TRBV7-2 with TRBJ1-6; unclear D gene. The sequencing used PBMCs, collected after anti-PD-1 treatment. CDR3 protein: CASSLVFGSNSPLHF. In nucleotides, the CDR3 is TGTGCCAGCAGCTTAGTGTTCGGTAGTAATTCACCCCTCCACTTT.